A selection of T cell receptor beta chains follows, all from one sample in a study of regulatory T cells in long-lasting Graves disease. Via MiXCR, TCRdb re-called the multiplex PCR reads, giving one row per CDR3 protein. The top ten clones hold around 42% of a sample with 600,000 to 850,000 distinct CDR3 sequences, about 30% of them seen once. The material sequenced was peripheral blood mononuclear cells (PBMCs), taken when the disease was refractory, from a patient treated with antithyroid drugs. The source is a female donor with Graves disease. Each CDR3 is given with its conserved first and last residue. D genes are given only for firm matches.

TRBD2,TRBJ2-5,TRBV28,CASSLVPGLAGGPPETQYF
TRBD2,TRBJ2-5,TRBV7-9,CASSSRVAGVEETQYF
TRBD1,TRBJ1-5,TRBV20-1,CSARDGTDWVSNQPQHF
-,TRBJ1-5,TRBV28,CASRKTRNQPQHF
TRBD1,TRBJ1-2,TRBV5-1,CASSLDGQASYGYTF
-,TRBJ1-2,TRBV24-1,CATSDHSSHENYGYTF
TRBD1,TRBJ1-2,TRBV12-3/TRBV12-4,CASSLGTGVSYGYTF
-,TRBJ1-6,TRBV12-3/TRBV12-4,CASREGRHYNSPLHF
TRBD1,TRBJ2-2,TRBV11-2,CASSPGQGMAGELFF
TRBD1,TRBJ1-4,TRBV20-1,CSAYPRQGAREKLFF
-,TRBJ1-2,TRBV28,CAGSSTESNYGYTF
-,TRBJ1-1,TRBV6-1,CASSEWGAGGTEAFF
-,TRBJ1-5,TRBV2,CASSVDAGNQPQHF
-,TRBJ1-4,TRBV15,CATSRTGTRKEKLFF
-,TRBJ2-2,TRBV30,CAWVDNANTGELFF
-,TRBJ2-7,TRBV6-1,CASSGTAGNSDEQYF
-,TRBJ1-1,TRBV7-8,CASSLREGNTEAFF
TRBD1,TRBJ1-2,TRBV29-1,CSSRDRGHYGYTF
-,TRBJ1-5,TRBV5-1,CASSPRPSQPQHF
TRBD2,TRBJ2-5,TRBV6-1,CASSEPSRGRAGETQYF
-,TRBJ2-7,TRBV29-1,CSVGGGPLQDEQYF
-,TRBJ1-1,TRBV30,CAWSWSWGTEAFF
TRBD1,TRBJ2-7,TRBV5-4,CASSFQGAHEQYF
-,TRBJ1-2,TRBV7-9,CASSLSLASNYGYTF
-,TRBJ1-5,TRBV19,CASSINSGQPQHF
-,TRBJ2-7,TRBV27,CASSLWGRLHEQYF
-,TRBJ1-1,TRBV29-1,CSVEDRVNTEAFF
TRBD1,TRBJ1-2,TRBV5-5,CASSVGGQGVYYGYTF
-,TRBJ2-7,TRBV25-1,CASSDQSGSNEQYF